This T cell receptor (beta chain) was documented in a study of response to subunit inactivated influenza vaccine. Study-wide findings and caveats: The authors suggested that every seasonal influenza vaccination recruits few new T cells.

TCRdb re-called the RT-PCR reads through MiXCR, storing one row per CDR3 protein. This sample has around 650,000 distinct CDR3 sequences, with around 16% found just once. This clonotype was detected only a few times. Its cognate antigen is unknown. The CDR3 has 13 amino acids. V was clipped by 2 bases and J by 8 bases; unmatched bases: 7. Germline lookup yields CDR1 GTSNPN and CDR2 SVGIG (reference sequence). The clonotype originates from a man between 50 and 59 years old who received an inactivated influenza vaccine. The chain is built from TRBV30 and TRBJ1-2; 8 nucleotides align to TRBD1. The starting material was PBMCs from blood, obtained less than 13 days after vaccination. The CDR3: CAWSRGGQGGYTF. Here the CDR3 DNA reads TGTGCCTGGAGTAGAGGCGGACAGGGAGGCTACACCTTC.